Sequencing of this T cell receptor (beta chain) was carried out in a study of regulatory T cells in long-lasting Graves disease. Arm-PCR of CDR3 regions with iRepertoire HTBI primers generated TCR beta libraries. TCRdb independently ran MiXCR on the multiplex PCR reads; one entry per CDR3 protein. The repertoire holds roughly 320,000 distinct CDR3 sequences, with about a sixth as singletons. Time point: newly diagnosed GD, antithyroid drugs for less than 3 months. Isolated PBMC RNA provided the starting material for the TCR library. This clonotype was counted between two and nine times. The antigen is unknown. Points from the study as a whole: Peripheral blood, not thyroid tissue, was the sole material studied.

These data also formed part of another study, on T cells in Graves' hyperthyroidism and ophthalmopathy. Per that study: Hyperthyroidism was newly diagnosed in patients aged 18 to 65 (duration under 2 months). The HTBI primer set served for first-round RT-PCR of the TCR CDR3.

The specimen comprised peripheral blood mononuclear cells (PBMCs), sampled at new diagnosis, from a patient treated with antithyroid drugs. This sequence was found in a man aged 35 to 55 with Graves disease.

Here the CDR3 DNA reads TGTGCCAGCACCCCGACCAGGACCGGGGAGCTGTTTTTT. Residues: CASTPTRTGELFF. The chain combines TRBV12-3 or TRBV12-4 with TRBJ2-2; D gene unclear. The CDR3 has 13 amino acids. Trimming pared 7 bases from V and 5 bases from J, leaving 11 bases between.